This TCR beta chain emerged from a study of OX40 agonist ivuxolimab in advanced cancers. At the level of the study: Aged 23 to 79 with a mean of around 60 years, they were about 78% male.

Clones were sequenced by immunoSEQ multiplex PCR, and TCRdb holds only the in-frame ones, with some missing. The table shows more than 70,000 clones, with about 85% occurring only once. With V trimmed by 7 bases and J by 5 bases, 9 bases remained unmatched. The V gene's germline CDR1 is SGHTA and CDR2 FQGNSA. This CDR3 is built from 14 residues. This clone was observed once. The clonotype was recovered from an adult with an advanced solid tumor such as melanoma, head and neck, liver or kidney cancer. Material: CD4+ or CD8+ T cells sorted from blood, obtained in a trial of the OX40 agonist ivuxolimab. V gene TRBV7-2 combines with J gene TRBJ2-5; 8 bases match TRBD2. The CDR3: CASTRFGGGETQYF. The DNA of the CDR3 is TGTGCCAGCACCCGTTTCGGCGGGGGGGAGACCCAGTACTTC.